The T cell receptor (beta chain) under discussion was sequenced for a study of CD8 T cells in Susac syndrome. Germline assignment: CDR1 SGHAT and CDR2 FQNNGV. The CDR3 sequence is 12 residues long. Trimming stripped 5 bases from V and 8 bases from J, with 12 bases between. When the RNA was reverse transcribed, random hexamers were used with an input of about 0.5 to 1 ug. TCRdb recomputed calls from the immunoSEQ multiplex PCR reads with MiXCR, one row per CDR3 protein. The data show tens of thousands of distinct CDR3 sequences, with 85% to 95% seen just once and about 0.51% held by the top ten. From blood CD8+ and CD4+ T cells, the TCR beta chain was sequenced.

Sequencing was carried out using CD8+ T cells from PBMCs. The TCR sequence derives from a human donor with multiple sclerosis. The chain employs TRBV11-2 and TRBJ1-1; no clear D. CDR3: CASSHPGQEAFF. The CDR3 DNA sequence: TGTGCCAGCAGCCACCCGGGCCAGGAAGCTTTCTTT.